What follows describes a single T cell receptor beta chain. In its sample, this clone was seen a few times. Its specific antigen is unknown. The sample holds no much larger clone one base away, and base qualities are not on file. This record comes from a study of cytomegalovirus exposure and HLA in healthy donors (dated by TCRdb to 2017 to 2019). A note on the overall study: According to an earlier analysis of 450 to 650 of the donors, about 180 million T cells yielded roughly 110 million unique TCR beta sequences and around 300 Gb of sequence data. About 320 gigabases of sequencing data and tens of millions of unique TCR sequences were included in an early release covering roughly 600 HLA-typed donors. Of the 300 to 500 genotyped donors, 65% to 90% were placed in the genetic ancestry cluster associated with self-reported Caucasian donors. The aim of the study was to test whether cataloging public T cell receptors could identify signatures of past pathogen exposure. The T cell repertoires of under 750 subjects were profiled by immunosequencing and related to cytomegalovirus serostatus. A separate validation cohort of over 95 different subjects was used in addition to the roughly 670-subject first cohort. To predict cytomegalovirus infection status, the study brought together high-throughput TCR immunosequencing, statistical association of individual TCRs with disease status, and machine learning. A later analysis re-examined previously published TCR beta repertoires from 610 or so donors and added high-resolution HLA genotyping to investigate patterns of TCR occurrence. In the later analysis, no new phenotypic data were used to find candidate immune exposures; instead, reliance was placed on TCR beta sequences and their occurrence across donors. An earlier analysis of approximately 640 of the donors applied high-throughput TCR beta sequencing to assess whether each TCR beta V gene segment acted as functional or pseudogenic. Donor age, sex, ethnicity and CMV serostatus were compiled alongside the repertoire data. In a later genetic analysis, genome-wide SNP genotypes for about three fifths of the 666 donors were used, and that subset was treated as a discovery cohort. Every discovery cohort repertoire had been produced on one sequencing platform. HLA typing included class I and class II loci at four-digit resolution. Typing coverage differed by locus: A, B, C, DRB1 and DQB1 were typed in about 620-630 donors, DQA1 in 500 to 550, DPA1 in nearly 610, and DPB1 in 400 to 480. About five DR-DQ haplotypes were handled as single units for association and clustering, since linkage in the cohort was strong. Across roughly 420 genotyped donors of the cohort, an average of roughly 200,000 unique TCR beta nucleotide sequences per donor were sequenced, and 15% to 20% of those sequences were non-productive. Beyond this particular receptor, the publication reports: A group of highly shared sequence variants was considered likely to be a technical artifact of the sequencing pipeline. Some IMGT-functional V segments, including TRBV6-2 and TRBV6-3, could not be distinguished by the 87-base-pair reads and were therefore excluded. Most TCR sequences were seen in very few donors, while some public TCRs were found in many individuals. Linkage disequilibrium might explain the correlated functional status among segregating V segments, but an unknown experimental factor could not be excluded. Strong co-occurrence of HLA alleles, especially DR and DQ, made assigning TCR associations to individual alleles difficult. According to a later analysis, TCR association rates differed among HLA loci, with DRB1 alleles showing the most associated TCRs and HLA-C alleles showing the fewest. In a later analysis, HLA-associated TCR beta chains were found to be more clonally expanded and to have lower generation probabilities than equally common non-associated chains. Broadly in line with IMGT annotations, most TCR beta V segments showed up in productive rearrangements about 87% or about 30% of the time in an earlier analysis of approximately 640 of the donors. The cohort was sequenced for TCR beta chains only, and without alpha or paired-chain data the features that could be detected were limited. The authors suggested that the approach could potentially be generalized to other disease states and immunological phenotypes. In the study, 164 TCR beta chains were listed as associated with cytomegalovirus. At a false discovery rate of 0.05, a later analysis linked around 17,000 TCR beta sequences to specific HLA alleles. Compared with the roughly 710-donor mean, donors in an Asian-associated ancestry cluster had fewer N-insertions in productive TCRs, according to a later genetic analysis. For the cohort, immune exposure information was limited to CMV serostatus. V-gene and J-gene trimming of TCR beta chains was associated with a missense DCLRE1C variant in a later genetic analysis, and the association was replicated in an independent cohort. Several of the top co-occurrence clusters appeared to be linked to parvovirus B19, influenza, CMV and Epstein-Barr virus, according to a later analysis. In both the original and validation cohorts, the classifier was reported to diagnose cytomegalovirus status with high specificity and sensitivity. Because counts were too low, around 18 rarely observed V segments, including chromosome 9 orphons, were left out of the earlier analysis of some 640 of the donors. The presence/absence analyses assumed that sequencing depth was roughly uniform across donors, and that assumption may not be true. A later analysis found that most CMV-associated TCR beta chains appeared HLA-restricted, with HLA associations seemingly driven largely by CMV exposure. Because HLA typing was unavailable for some donors at each locus, only the typed subset was used in association tests. In vitro tests confirmed that a few of the cytomegalovirus-associated TCR beta chains recognize cytomegalovirus antigens. A further reported finding was that TCR beta sequences accurately predicted the HLA-A and HLA-B alleles for most subjects in the first cohort.

V lost 8 bases and J lost 6 bases, and the count of bases not matched to a germline gene is 12. The germline V gene (reference sequence) supplies CDR1 GTSNPN and CDR2 SVGIG. The CDR3 runs 14 residues from the cysteine to the phenylalanine. The entry retains the CDR3 DNA only, 42 bases that are in frame from base 1. The cohort was made up of hundreds of healthy bone marrow donors. At the time of sampling, all cohort members were nominally healthy, though unrecorded immune exposures were likely present. The donor tested CMV seropositive, placing the donor among the 289 seropositive members of the cohort. A peripheral blood sample was collected from each donor, and TCR beta sequencing was performed on peripheral blood mononuclear cells. The Qiagen DNeasy Blood Extraction Kit was used to extract genomic DNA from the blood cell samples. Library preparation used the immunoSEQ multiplex PCR assay. For the multiplex PCR, a mixture combining 60 forward primers for TCR Vbeta segments and 13 reverse primers for TCR Jbeta segments was used. The CDR3 region of rearranged TCR beta genes was amplified from genomic DNA by a multiplex PCR assay. The amplified TCR beta libraries were sequenced on the Illumina HiSeq System as 87-base-pair reads. Per the source publication's procedure: A later analysis tallied some 79 million unique TCR beta chains across the 700 or so repertoires, and roughly 11 million of those chains were shared by two or more donors. A nearest-neighbor algorithm error-corrected the raw reads and collapsed the reads into unique sequences, merging closely related sequences to remove PCR and sequencing errors. To assign V, D and J gene segments, CDR3 sequences were aligned to IMGT reference sequences. For a sequence to be retained, a match of at least six nucleotides was required to both a V gene segment and a J gene segment. A rearrangement counted as productive if the CDR3 had no stop codons and remained in frame with V and J, and every other rearrangement counted as non-productive. CDR3 was defined according to IMGT convention as the region running from the second conserved V-encoded cysteine to the conserved J-encoded phenylalanine. The earlier analysis of some 550 of the donors excluded any sequence lacking an unambiguous match to a single V gene segment. In an earlier analysis of 450 to 700 of the donors, V segments were called functional above 56.7% productive rearrangements and were called segregating when the between-donor standard deviation exceeded 5%. A statistical classification framework was built for diagnosing cytomegalovirus status from the catalog of TCR beta chain sequences. V and J gene assignment, in a later analysis, came from comparing TCR nucleotide sequences with IMGT/GENE-DB human TR gene sequences. Using the TCRdist pipeline, a later analysis assigned CDR3 sequences along with most-parsimonious VDJ recombination scenarios. In a later analysis, each TCR beta chain was defined by its CDR3 amino acid sequence together with its V-gene family, and reads lacking a unique V-gene family were excluded. In a later analysis, 450 to 600 highly shared, low-generation-probability nucleotide sequences were removed to address suspected cross-contamination and a sequencing artifact. In a later analysis, a clonal expansion index was calculated for each public chain from normalized within-repertoire ranks of inferred template counts. In a later analysis, generation probabilities were computed with a VDJ recombination model fitted to out-of-frame rearrangements, and the resulting probabilities were checked against IGoR. In a later analysis, hypergeometric tests were used to score TCR-TCR, TCR-HLA and TCR-CMV co-occurrence, with a repertoire-size bias correction applied to TCR pairs. To estimate false discovery rates, a later analysis permuted the HLA or CMV assignments 20 times. A later analysis grouped co-occurring TCRs with DBSCAN, adding TCRdist sequence similarity when clustering within HLA-allele-positive subsets. For co-occurrence clustering, repertoires with fewer than 30,000 or more than 120,000 public chains were excluded, along with roughly 5 repertoires with anomalous nucleotide sharing. Held by TCRdb, this immuneACCESS table contains in-frame sequences only and omits some clones. Under half of the omission traces to an unresolved V gene where checked; the cause of the rest is unknown. From that table come the V and J calls and clone size; the DNA was used to work out D and trimming. In all, the sample holds about 150,000 clones, and around 84% of those were seen once. The ten biggest clones cover 5.6% of the sample.

Rearrangement joined TRBV30 to TRBJ2-1, and 8 bases in between align with TRBD2. The sequenced sample was PBMCs. The TCR originated in a woman aged 40 to 50 in good health and CMV-seropositive. The CDR3 reads CAQSGSARFNEQFF. The DNA sequence reads TGTGCCCAAAGCGGGAGTGCCCGATTCAATGAGCAGTTCTTC. Supplemented by the reference TRBV30 and TRBJ2-1 proteins around the CDR3, the complete variable domain is SQTIHQWPATLVQPVGSPLSLECTVEGTSNPNLYWYRQAAGRGLQLLFYSVGIGQISSEVPQNLSASRPQDRQFILSSKKLLLSDSGFYLCAQSGSARFNEQFFGPGTRLTVL.